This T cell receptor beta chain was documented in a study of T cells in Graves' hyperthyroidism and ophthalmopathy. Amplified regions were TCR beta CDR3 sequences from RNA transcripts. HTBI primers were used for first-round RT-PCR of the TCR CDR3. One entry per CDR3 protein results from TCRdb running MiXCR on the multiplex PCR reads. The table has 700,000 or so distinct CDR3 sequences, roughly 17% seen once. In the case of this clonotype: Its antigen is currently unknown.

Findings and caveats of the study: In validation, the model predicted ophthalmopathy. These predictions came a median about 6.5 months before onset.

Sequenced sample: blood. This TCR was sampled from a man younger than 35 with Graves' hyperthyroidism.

The CDR3 region is CSVATSAILAYEQYF. CDR3 in DNA: TGCAGCGTTGCTACATCAGCTATCCTAGCCTACGAGCAGTACTTC. The V gene is TRBV29-1, the J gene TRBJ2-7; D is unresolved. Germline CDR1 and CDR2: SQVTM and ANQGSEA. This CDR3 is 15 amino acids long. V shed 4 bases and J shed 2 bases, with 18 bases lying between them.